This TCR beta chain was sequenced during a study of CD8+ T cells in alopecia areata. Sequencing used cDNA as its template, made by extracting RNA and reverse transcribing it. Only in-frame clones appear in the TCRdb table, and some are missing; sequencing was by immunoSEQ multiplex PCR. The data hold some 120,000 clones, with around 50% observed a single time. Noted treatment: oral pan-JAK inhibitor, 5-10 mg twice daily. Alopecia areata patients provided lesional scalp punch biopsies and peripheral blood, both collected for the study. There are a few counts of this clone. Its antigen is still unknown. Overall study findings and caveats: Scalp and blood retained many expanded lesional clones during tofacitinib.

With V trimmed by 6 bases and J by 0 bases, 4 bases remained unmatched. The CDR3 loop spans 16 amino acids. CDR1 and CDR2 (germline): SNHLY, FYNNEI. The chain combines TRBV2 with TRBJ2-6; 8 nucleotides match TRBD1. This clonotype originated in a human donor with alopecia areata. Material: CD8+ T cells sorted from blood, obtained at week 24, from a patient treated with tofacitinib. CDR3: CASRGDRRSGANVLTF. The DNA of the CDR3 is TGTGCCAGCAGGGGGGACAGGCGCTCTGGGGCCAACGTCCTGACTTTC.